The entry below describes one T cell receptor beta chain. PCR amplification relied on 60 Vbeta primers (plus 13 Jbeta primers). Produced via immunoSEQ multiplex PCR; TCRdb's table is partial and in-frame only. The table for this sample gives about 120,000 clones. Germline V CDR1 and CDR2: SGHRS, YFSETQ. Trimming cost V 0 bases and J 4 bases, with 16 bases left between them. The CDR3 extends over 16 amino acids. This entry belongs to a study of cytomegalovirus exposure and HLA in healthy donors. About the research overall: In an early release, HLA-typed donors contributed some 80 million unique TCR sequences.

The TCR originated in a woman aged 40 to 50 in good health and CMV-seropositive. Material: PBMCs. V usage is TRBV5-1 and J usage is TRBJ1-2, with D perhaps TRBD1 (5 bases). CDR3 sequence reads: CASSLGVRGYIYGYTF. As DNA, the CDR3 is TGCGCCAGCAGCTTGGGGGTCCGGGGGTATATCTATGGCTACACCTTC. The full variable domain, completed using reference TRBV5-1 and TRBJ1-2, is KAGVTQTPRYLIKTRGQQVTLSCSPISGHRSVSWYQQTPGQGLQFLFEYFSETQRNKGNFPGRFSGRQFSNSRSEMNVSTLELGDSALYLCASSLGVRGYIYGYTFGSGTRLTVV.